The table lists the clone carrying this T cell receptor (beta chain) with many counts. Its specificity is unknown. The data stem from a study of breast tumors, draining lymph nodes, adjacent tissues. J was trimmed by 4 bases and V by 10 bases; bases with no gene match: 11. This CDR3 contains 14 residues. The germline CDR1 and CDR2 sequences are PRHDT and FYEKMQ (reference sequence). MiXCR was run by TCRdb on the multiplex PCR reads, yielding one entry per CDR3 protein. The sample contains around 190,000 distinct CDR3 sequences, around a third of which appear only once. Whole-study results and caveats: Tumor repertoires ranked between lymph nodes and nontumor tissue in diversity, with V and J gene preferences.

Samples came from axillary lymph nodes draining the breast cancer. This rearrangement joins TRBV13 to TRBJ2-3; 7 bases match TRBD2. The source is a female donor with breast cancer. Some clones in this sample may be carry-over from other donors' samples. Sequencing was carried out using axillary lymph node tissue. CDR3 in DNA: TGTGCCACCGCGGGGGAGCCCCCAGCAGATACGCAGTATTTT. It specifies CATAGEPPADTQYF.